This entry lists 30 T cell receptor beta chains sequenced from one sample in a study of cytomegalovirus exposure and HLA in healthy donors. Libraries were prepared by immunoSEQ multiplex PCR; TCRdb keeps only in-frame clonotypes and omits some of them. Among around 150,000 clones listed, about 85% were seen once. Specimen: PBMCs. The receptors originated from a man aged 25 to 40 in good health and CMV-seropositive.

V is TRBV4-1 and J is TRBJ1-2; 9 bases match TRBD1. CDR3 length: 14 residues. Per the germline V gene, CDR1 is MGHRA and CDR2 is YSYEKL. J was trimmed by 8 bases and V by 1 base; bases with no gene match: 5. The CDR3 sequence: CASSQGTGDDGYTF. The CDR3 coding sequence is TGCGCCAGCAGCCAAGGGACAGGGGACGACGGCTACACCTTC.

This chain uses TRBV11-2 with TRBJ1-1, with D perhaps TRBD1 (5 bases). From germline, CDR1 is SGHAT and CDR2 FQNNGV. This CDR3 is built from 14 residues. Trimming took 1 base from V and 5 from J, leaving 11 bases between them. CDR3 amino acids: CASSLGGVWTEAFF. The CDR3 DNA is TGTGCCAGCAGCTTAGGGGGGGTTTGGACTGAAGCTTTCTTT.

V usage is TRBV4-1 and J usage is TRBJ1-2; 8 bases fit TRBD1. Trimming took 2 bases from V and 2 from J; bases not matched to a gene: 10. The CDR3 is 17 amino acids. Per germline, CDR1 MGHRA and CDR2 YSYEKL. CDR3 protein: CASSQSPGTGGNYGYTF. The CDR3 DNA is TGCGCCAGCAGCCAATCTCCCGGGACAGGAGGCAACTATGGCTACACCTTC.

The sample holds one count of this clone. J is TRBJ1-1 and V is TRBV19, with a possible D match to TRBD1 (6 bases). V was cut by 3 bases and J by 4 bases, with 12 bases left in between. The CDR3 has 14 amino acids. CDR1 and CDR2 (germline): LNHDA, SQIVND (reference sequence). CDR3 in amino acids: CASSIFGTSTEAFF. The CDR3 bases are TGTGCCAGTAGTATTTTCGGGACATCCACTGAAGCTTTCTTT.

This chain connects TRBV19 to TRBJ2-5, with D perhaps TRBD1 (6 bases). Germline V CDR1 and CDR2: LNHDA, SQIVND (reference sequence). CDR3 length: 14 amino acids. Deletions cut 3 bases from V and 5 bases from J, with 13 bases between. Here the CDR3 reads CASSIGQGSETQYF. For the CDR3, the DNA is TGTGCCAGTAGTATCGGGCAGGGGAGCGAGACCCAGTACTTC. Based on the CDR3 plus reference TRBV19 and TRBJ2-5, the full variable domain is DGGITQSPKYLFRKEGQNVTLSCEQNLNHDAMYWYRQDPGQGLRLIYYSQIVNDFQKGDIAEGYSVSREKKESFPLTVTSAQKNPTAFYLCASSIGQGSETQYFGPGTRLLVL.

This chain links TRBV9 with TRBJ2-1; 8 nucleotides align to TRBD2. The length of the CDR3 is 15 residues. V lost 4 bases to trimming and J lost 4 bases; unmatched junction nucleotides: 7. Germline V gene lookup returns CDR1 SGDLS and CDR2 YYNGEE. CDR3 in amino acids: CASSPGGVGYNEQFF. The CDR3 nucleotides are TGTGCCAGCAGCCCGGGGGGGGTGGGATACAATGAGCAGTTCTTC.

This clone appeared a single time. This rearrangement joins TRBV4-2 to TRBJ2-2; D not certain. The germline V and J ends were trimmed by 1 base and 7 bases, with 13 bases remaining between them. This CDR3 contains 15 residues. Per the germline V gene, CDR1 is LGHNA and CDR2 is YNFKEQ. CDR3 coding DNA: TGTGCCAGCAGCCAAGGACTTAGTGGCGGCGGGGAGCTGTTTTTT. Translated: CASSQGLSGGGELFF.

The V call is TRBV6-5, the J call TRBJ1-2; D gene ambiguous. V was clipped by 6 bases and J by 4 bases, with 15 bases between them. The CDR3 has 14 amino acids. Germline CDR1 is MNHEY and CDR2 is SVGAGI. CDR3 nucleotide sequence: TGTGCCAGCAGGGAGACCGGGGAAGGCTATGGCTACACCTTC. This translates into CASRETGEGYGYTF.

V usage is TRBV7-8 and J usage is TRBJ2-3; TRBD2 agrees at 7 bases. The CDR3 runs to 18 residues. Germline loops: CDR1 SGHVS, CDR2 FQNEAQ. J lost 0 bases, V lost 3 bases, and 12 bases had no gene match. The CDR3 nucleotides read TGTGCCAGCAGCTTGCATAGGCGGGGGAGTGCTAGCACAGATACGCAGTATTTT. Translated, it gives CASSLHRRGSASTDTQYF.

The chain employs TRBV19 and TRBJ1-5; D may be TRBD1 (6 bases). Germline CDR1 and CDR2: LNHDA and SQIVND (reference sequence). This CDR3 is built from 16 residues. V lost 4 bases and J lost 1, with 14 bases in between. CDR3 residues: CASSRFRGWSNQPQHF. The CDR3 DNA follows: TGTGCCAGTAGTAGATTCAGGGGATGGAGCAATCAGCCCCAGCATTTT.

This sequence joins TRBV9 and TRBJ2-1; 8 bases fit TRBD2. CDR1 and CDR2 (germline): SGDLS, YYNGEE. J lost 1 base, V lost 0 bases, and 6 bases had no gene match. The CDR3 length is 17 residues. The CDR3 DNA reads TGTGCCAGCAGCGTAGCGGGGGGGAAGGGGTCCTACAATGAGCAGTTCTTC. Protein sequence: CASSVAGGKGSYNEQFF.

The V gene is TRBV6-5, the J gene TRBJ2-1, with 7 bases fitting TRBD2. J was trimmed by 4 bases and V by 7 bases; bases with no gene match: 7. CDR3 length equals 14 residues. Germline CDR1 reads MNHEY; CDR2 reads SVGAGI. Here the CDR3 DNA reads TGTGCCAGCACTTATACCGGGGGGTACAATGAGCAGTTCTTC. Amino acid sequence: CASTYTGGYNEQFF.

The chain has TRBV5-8 and TRBJ1-5; 7 nucleotides agree with TRBD1. J was trimmed by 2 bases and V by 4 bases; bases with no gene match: 3. This CDR3 region has 14 residues. The V gene's germline CDR1 is SGHTS and CDR2 YDEGEE. The DNA of the CDR3 is TGTGCCAGCAGCCACAGGGGTGGCAATCAGCCCCAGCATTTT. Translated: CASSHRGGNQPQHF.

The chain uses TRBV2 and TRBJ2-7, with a weak D call TRBD1 (5 bases). The V end was cut by 2 bases, the J end by 2 bases, with 19 bases between. Per germline, CDR1 SNHLY and CDR2 FYNNEI. CDR3 length: 17 amino acids. Written as DNA, the CDR3 is TGTGCCAGCAGTGAATCGATGGTGGCAGGGAATACCTACGAGCAGTACTTC. Its translation: CASSESMVAGNTYEQYF.

The genes are TRBV6-6 and TRBJ1-2, with TRBD1 matching 8 bases. V lost 2 bases, J lost 7 bases, and 9 bases stayed unmatched. Germline lookup yields CDR1 MNHNY and CDR2 SVGAGI (reference sequence). The CDR3 runs to 15 residues. The CDR3 DNA follows: TGTGCCAGCAGTTACACTACAGGGGGTTCATTTGGCTACACCTTC. Translating gives CASSYTTGGSFGYTF.

CDR3 nucleotides: TGTGCCAGTACCTATAGACACATGAGCAATCAGCCCCAGCATTTT. It specifies CASTYRHMSNQPQHF. J is TRBJ1-5 and V is TRBV19, with unresolved D. The CDR3 totals 15 residues. In germline, CDR1 is LNHDA, CDR2 SQIVND (reference sequence). V lost 7 bases, J lost 1 base, and 14 bases lay in between.

J is TRBJ2-5 and V is TRBV30; 7 bases match TRBD1. The CDR3 runs to 14 residues. J gave up 2 bases and V 3 bases, and 6 bases lay outside the gene matches. Per the germline V gene, CDR1 is GTSNPN and CDR2 is SVGIG (reference sequence). The CDR3 sequence is CAWRKAGGQETQYF. The CDR3 bases are TGTGCCTGGAGGAAGGCAGGGGGTCAAGAGACCCAGTACTTC.

The rearrangement uses TRBV5-1 and TRBJ2-5; D is perhaps TRBD1 (6 bases). The germline gives CDR1 SGHRS, CDR2 YFSETQ. The CDR3 consists of 14 residues. Between the trimmed V and J ends, which lost 5 bases and 5 bases, there was a span of 16 bases. The CDR3 coding sequence is TGCGCCAGCAGTGGGGGCGCGGGTGGGGAGACCCAGTACTTC. Its protein product is CASSGGAGGETQYF.

The CDR3 sequence is CASSRAGQAGSYNEQFF. CDR3 in DNA: TGCGCCAGCAGCCGCGCGGGACAGGCTGGCTCCTACAATGAGCAGTTCTTC. The gene calls are TRBV4-3 and TRBJ2-1, with 8 positions matching TRBD1. Germline V gene sequence: CDR1 LGHNA, CDR2 YSLEER. Trimming at V came to 4 bases and at J to 0 bases, leaving 8 bases not matched to a gene. The CDR3 has 17 amino acids.

The chain couples TRBV14 to TRBJ2-1; perhaps TRBD1 as D (5 bases). The V end lost 0 bases, the J end lost 12 bases, and 15 bases lay between the germline ends. There are 14 residues in the CDR3. Germline assignment: CDR1 SGHDN and CDR2 FVKESK. The chain's CDR3 is CASSQDYNRQGQFF. The DNA of the CDR3 is TGTGCCAGCAGCCAAGATTACAACCGCCAGGGGCAGTTCTTC.

The genes are TRBV27 and TRBJ2-3; TRBD2 agrees at 8 bases. V lost 5 bases to trimming and J lost 6 bases; unmatched junction nucleotides: 10. The germline V gene has CDR1 MNHEY and CDR2 SMNVEV (reference sequence). The CDR3 loop spans 15 amino acids. For the CDR3, the DNA is TGTGCCAGCAGTCTCGCCCTGGGACTAGTCGATACGCAGTATTTT. This sequence encodes CASSLALGLVDTQYF.

The chain is built from TRBV7-2 and TRBJ1-1; D unclear. The CDR3 is made up of 13 amino acids. V shed 3 bases and J shed 0 bases, with 5 bases lying between them. The V gene's germline CDR1 is SGHTA and CDR2 FQGNSA. The CDR3 here is CASSFRLNTEAFF. As DNA, the CDR3 is TGTGCCAGCAGCTTCAGGCTGAACACTGAAGCTTTCTTT. Complete variable domain (other parts from reference TRBV7-2 and TRBJ1-1): GAGVSQSPSNKVTEKGKDVELRCDPISGHTALYWYRQSLGQGLEFLIYFQGNSAPDKSGLPSDRFSAERTGGSVSTLTIQRTQQEDSAVYLCASSFRLNTEAFFGQGTRLTVV.

The V and J genes are TRBV13 and TRBJ1-2; TRBD1 might be the D (6 bases). Germline CDR1 reads PRHDT; CDR2 reads FYEKMQ (reference sequence). V was pared by 1 base and J by 5 bases, with 17 bases between. The CDR3 length is 16 residues. This CDR3 reads CASSLAHQGKGYGYTF. CDR3 nucleotide sequence: TGTGCCAGCAGCTTAGCCCACCAGGGGAAGGGGTATGGCTACACCTTC.

The J gene is TRBJ2-3, the V gene TRBV13; 8 bases fit TRBD2. Germline CDR1 reads PRHDT; CDR2 reads FYEKMQ (reference sequence). The CDR3 is 16 residues long. V dropped 4 bases and J dropped 6; count of bases not matched to a gene: 12. The CDR3 loop reads CASSYSGTRSSDTQYF. As DNA, the CDR3 is TGTGCCAGCAGCTACTCCGGGACTAGGTCATCCGATACGCAGTATTTT.

This rearrangement joins TRBV9 to TRBJ2-1, with 7 bases identical to TRBD1. Germline values: CDR1 SGDLS, CDR2 YYNGEE. With 4 bases clipped from V and 0 bases from J, the junction kept 7 bases outside the gene matches. The CDR3 covers 16 residues. CDR3 sequence: CASSNTGAASYNEQFF. The CDR3 DNA is TGTGCCAGCAGCAATACAGGGGCGGCCTCCTACAATGAGCAGTTCTTC.

CDR3 in amino acids: CASSFNGAGNTEAFF. Here the CDR3 DNA reads TGTGCCAGCAGTTTTAATGGGGCAGGGAACACTGAAGCTTTCTTT. The rearrangement joins TRBV27 to TRBJ1-1, with D perhaps TRBD1 (5 bases). Trimming took off 3 bases at V and 1 base at J, with 12 bases between the two ends. Germline V gene data show CDR1 as MNHEY and CDR2 as SMNVEV (reference sequence). The CDR3 runs to 15 residues.

V usage is TRBV7-9 and J usage is TRBJ1-2; 10 nucleotides align to TRBD1. The J segment lost 6 bases and the V segment lost 3 bases, leaving 4 bases of the junction unmatched. The CDR3 sequence is 14 residues long. Germline-derived CDR1 and CDR2 are SEHNR and FQNEAQ (reference sequence). CDR3 nucleotide sequence: TGTGCCAGCAGCTTGCGGGACAGGGGAGATGGCTACACCTTC. This gives the protein CASSLRDRGDGYTF. The whole variable domain, filled in from reference TRBV7-9 and TRBJ1-2, reads DTGVSQNPRHKITKRGQNVTFRCDPISEHNRLYWYRQTLGQGPEFLTYFQNEAQLEKSRLLSDRFSAERPKGSFSTLEIQRTEQGDSAMYLCASSLRDRGDGYTFGSGTRLTVV.

This clone was recorded once. The chain combines TRBV27 with TRBJ1-5; the D is unclear. The CDR3 is made up of 14 amino acids. CDR1 is MNHEY, CDR2 SMNVEV, per germline (reference sequence). The ends were cut back, 1 base at V and 2 bases at J, with 6 bases in the middle. CDR3 region: CASSLWGGNQPQHF. CDR3 coding DNA: TGTGCCAGCAGTTTATGGGGAGGCAATCAGCCCCAGCATTTT.

This clone has a single count. This rearrangement joins TRBV7-9 to TRBJ2-1; weak D call: TRBD2 (6 bases). Trimming left V 4 bases short and J 0 bases short, with 10 bases between. Germline CDR1 reads SEHNR; CDR2 reads FQNEAQ (reference sequence). CDR3 length equals 15 residues. The CDR3 region has the DNA TGTGCCAGCAGCTCGGGACTGAGCTCCTACAATGAGCAGTTCTTC. It yields the protein CASSSGLSSYNEQFF.

The rearrangement joins TRBV29-1 to TRBJ1-2; 8 positions agree with TRBD1. CDR1 SQVTM and CDR2 ANQGSEA come from the germline V gene. The CDR3 contains 15 residues. J lost 8 bases, V lost 0 bases, and 11 bases had no gene match. The DNA for the CDR3 is TGCAGCGTTGAAGATCGCAGGACAGGGTTCGGCGGCTACACCTTC. Translation: CSVEDRRTGFGGYTF.